Listed here are 4 T cell receptor beta chains from one sample, sequenced in a study of CD8 T cells in Susac syndrome. Reverse transcription of about 0.45 to 1 ug RNA was performed with random hexamers. MiXCR, run by TCRdb on the immunoSEQ multiplex PCR reads, gives a single entry per CDR3 protein. This sample has 180,000 or so distinct CDR3 sequences; about 93% occur once, and the top ten carry around 0.15%. The sequenced sample was CD4+ T cells from PBMCs. All receptors come from a human donor in good health.

The CDR3 nucleotides read TGTGCCAGCAGTGAAGGGAGAGGACTAGCGGGGAAATCCTACGAGCAGTACTTC. It is translated as CASSEGRGLAGKSYEQYF. The genes are TRBV6-1 and TRBJ2-7; 12 bases are shared with TRBD2. CDR3 length equals 18 residues. Trimming took 1 base from V and 1 from J; bases not matched to a gene: 8. Germline loops: CDR1 MNHNS, CDR2 SASEGT.

The gene calls are TRBV12-3 or TRBV12-4 and TRBJ1-1; 7 positions match TRBD1. With 5 bases clipped from V and 4 bases from J, the junction kept 4 bases outside the gene matches. The CDR3 has 13 amino acids. In DNA, the CDR3 is TGTGCCAGCAGTCTAGGGGGCTTCACTGAAGCTTTCTTT. Protein: CASSLGGFTEAFF.

V and J are TRBV5-6 and TRBJ1-2, with D perhaps matching TRBD1 (6 bases). V was cut by 4 bases and J by 4 bases, with 11 bases left in between. The germline V gene has CDR1 SGHDT and CDR2 YYEEEE. The CDR3 consists of 13 residues. The CDR3 nucleotides are TGTGCCAGCAGCGGGCAGGGGTTCTATGGCTACACCTTC. This codes for CASSGQGFYGYTF.

The rearrangement joins TRBV20-1 to TRBJ2-3; 13 bases agree with TRBD2. V trimming: 4 bases; J trimming: 2 bases; junction bases outside the gene matches: 6. Germline V CDR1 and CDR2: DFQATT, SNEGSKA (reference sequence). This CDR3 contains 16 residues. The CDR3 DNA reads TGCAGTGCTACCGCAACTAGCGGGGGGGACACAGATACGCAGTATTTT. This gives the protein CSATATSGGDTDTQYF.